This TCR beta chain emerged from a study of cytomegalovirus exposure and HLA in healthy donors. Study at large: The 95 to 150 validation repertoires were produced on the same platform as the 670 or so repertoires of the first cohort. This was reported in a later analysis.

In regard to this clone: The antigen is not known.

The roughly 120-subject validation cohort, separate from the 666-subject first cohort, included the donors. General study points: Rare sequences made up most TCRs, while some public TCRs were found in many donors. The finding came from a later analysis; first-cohort TCR clusters tended to co-occur in the roughly 110 validation repertoires.

The CDR3 extends over 13 amino acids. V lost 5 bases, J lost 10 bases, and 12 bases lay in between. Germline CDR1 and CDR2: MDHEN and SYDVKM. The method was immunoSEQ multiplex PCR; TCRdb's version includes in-frame clones alone and lacks a portion of them. This table holds more than 250,000 clones, approximately 86% found once. The sequence was collected from a woman in her 30s in good health and CMV-seropositive. Material for sequencing was PBMCs. The chain joins TRBV28 to TRBJ1-6; no clear D. The CDR3 region has the DNA TGTGCCAGCAGTCCGCAAGGAAGGTCACCCCTCCACTTT. Amino acid sequence: CASSPQGRSPLHF.